This T cell receptor (beta chain) emerged from a study of a mutant IDH1 vaccine in newly diagnosed glioma. Study at large: Scheduled for weeks 1, 3, 5, 7, 11, 15, 19 and 23, eight vaccinations were given to patients. Study observations and caveats: Altogether, approximately 93% of patients exhibited vaccine-induced immune responses.

V shed 0 bases and J shed 5 bases, with 11 bases lying between them. CDR3 size: 14 residues. Germline V gene lookup returns CDR1 SGHNT and CDR2 YYREEE (reference sequence). In regard to this clone: Its antigen is currently unknown.

Here immunoSEQ multiplex PCR was the method, and the copy in TCRdb shows in-frame clones only, minus some. Of around 66,000 clones in the sample, about four fifths were seen once. Time point indicated: week 11, during vaccination. In every dose of vaccine, 300 ug of mutant IDH1 20-mer peptide was given alongside topical imiquimod. The gene calls are TRBV5-4 and TRBJ1-1, with no clear D. The receptor comes from a man between 45 and 60 years old with glioma. Sequences were derived from PBMCs, sampled from a glioma patient whose treatment included an IDH1 peptide vaccine. The CDR3 DNA reads as TGTGCCAGCAGCTTGGGGTTAGACAATACTGAAGCTTTCTTT. Translated, it gives CASSLGLDNTEAFF.